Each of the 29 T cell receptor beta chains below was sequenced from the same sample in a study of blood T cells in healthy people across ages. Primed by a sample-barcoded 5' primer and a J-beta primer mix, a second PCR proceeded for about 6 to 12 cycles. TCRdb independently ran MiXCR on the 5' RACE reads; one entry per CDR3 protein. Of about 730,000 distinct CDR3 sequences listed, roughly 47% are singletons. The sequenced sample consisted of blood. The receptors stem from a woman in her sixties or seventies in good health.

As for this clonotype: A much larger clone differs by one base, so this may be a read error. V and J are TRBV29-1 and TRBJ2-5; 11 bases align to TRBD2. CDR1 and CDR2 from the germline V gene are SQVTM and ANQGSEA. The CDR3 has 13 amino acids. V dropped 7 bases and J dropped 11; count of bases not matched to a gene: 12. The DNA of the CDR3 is TGCAGCGCGACCACTAGCGGGAGACCCCTTCAGTACTTC. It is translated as CSATTSGRPLQYF. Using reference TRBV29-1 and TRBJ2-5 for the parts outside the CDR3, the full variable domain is SAVISQKPSRDICQRGTSLTIQCQVDSQVTMMFWYRQQPGQSLTLIATANQGSEATYESGFVIDKFPISRPNLTFSTLTVSNMSPEDSSIYLCSATTSGRPLQYFGPGTRLLVL.

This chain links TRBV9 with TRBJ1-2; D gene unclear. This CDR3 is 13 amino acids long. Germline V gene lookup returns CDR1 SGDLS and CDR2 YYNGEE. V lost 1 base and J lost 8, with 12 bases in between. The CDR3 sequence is CASSVYSGEGYTF. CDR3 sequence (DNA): TGTGCCAGCAGCGTATATAGTGGGGAGGGCTACACCTTC.

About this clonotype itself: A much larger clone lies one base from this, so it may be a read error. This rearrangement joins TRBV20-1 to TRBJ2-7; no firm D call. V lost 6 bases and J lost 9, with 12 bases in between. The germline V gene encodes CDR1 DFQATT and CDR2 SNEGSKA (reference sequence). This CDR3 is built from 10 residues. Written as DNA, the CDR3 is TGCAGTGCCGCGGACCACGGGCAGTACTTC. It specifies CSAADHGQYF.

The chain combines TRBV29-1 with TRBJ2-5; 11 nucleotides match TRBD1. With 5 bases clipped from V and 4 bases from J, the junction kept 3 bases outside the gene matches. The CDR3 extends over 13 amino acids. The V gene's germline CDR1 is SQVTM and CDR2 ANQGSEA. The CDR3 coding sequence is TGCAGCGTTTCCGGGACAGGGGGAGAGACCCAGTACTTC. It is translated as CSVSGTGGETQYF.

CDR3 in DNA: TGCAGTGCTAGAGATGAGCTAGCGTTTAGCCCCTACGAGCAGTACTTC. Amino acids: CSARDELAFSPYEQYF. V usage is TRBV20-1 and J usage is TRBJ2-7; maybe TRBD2 (6 bases). The germline V gene has CDR1 DFQATT and CDR2 SNEGSKA (reference sequence). This CDR3 contains 16 residues. With 0 bases removed from V and 2 bases from J, the gap between germline ends came to 17 bases.

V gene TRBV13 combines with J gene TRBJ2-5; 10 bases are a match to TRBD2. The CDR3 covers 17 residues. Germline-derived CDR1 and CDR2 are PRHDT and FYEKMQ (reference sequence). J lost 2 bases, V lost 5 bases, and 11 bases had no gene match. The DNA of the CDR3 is TGTGCCAGCAGCCAAGGAGGTAGCGGGGGGCCGCAAGAGACCCAGTACTTC. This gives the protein CASSQGGSGGPQETQYF.

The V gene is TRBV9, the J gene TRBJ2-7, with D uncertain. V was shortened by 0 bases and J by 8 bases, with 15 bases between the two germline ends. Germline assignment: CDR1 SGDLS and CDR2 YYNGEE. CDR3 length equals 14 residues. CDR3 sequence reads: CASSVDDAYAQQYF. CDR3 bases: TGTGCCAGCAGCGTAGACGACGCATATGCGCAGCAGTACTTC.

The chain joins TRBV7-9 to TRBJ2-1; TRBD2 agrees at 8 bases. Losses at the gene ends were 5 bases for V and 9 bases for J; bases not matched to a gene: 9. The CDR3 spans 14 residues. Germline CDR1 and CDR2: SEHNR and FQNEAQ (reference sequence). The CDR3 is CASSPPGGPLEQFF. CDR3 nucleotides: TGTGCCAGCAGCCCCCCGGGGGGGCCGCTTGAGCAGTTCTTC. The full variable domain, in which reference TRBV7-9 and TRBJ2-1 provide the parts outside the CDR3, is DTGVSQNPRHKITKRGQNVTFRCDPISEHNRLYWYRQTLGQGPEFLTYFQNEAQLEKSRLLSDRFSAERPKGSFSTLEIQRTEQGDSAMYLCASSPPGGPLEQFFGPGTRLTVL.

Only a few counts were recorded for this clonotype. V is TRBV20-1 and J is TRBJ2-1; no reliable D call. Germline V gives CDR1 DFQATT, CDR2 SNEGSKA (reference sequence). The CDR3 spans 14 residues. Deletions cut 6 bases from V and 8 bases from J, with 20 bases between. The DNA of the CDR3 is TGCAGTGCCCAATTGGCTCATGCCAGCGATGAGCAGTTCTTC. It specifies CSAQLAHASDEQFF.

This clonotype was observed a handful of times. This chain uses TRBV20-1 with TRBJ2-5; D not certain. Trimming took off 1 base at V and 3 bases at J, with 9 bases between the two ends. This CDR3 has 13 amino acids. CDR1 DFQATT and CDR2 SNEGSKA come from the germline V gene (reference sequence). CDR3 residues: CSARGLGKETQYF. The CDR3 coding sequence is TGCAGTGCTAGAGGCCTTGGCAAAGAGACCCAGTACTTC.

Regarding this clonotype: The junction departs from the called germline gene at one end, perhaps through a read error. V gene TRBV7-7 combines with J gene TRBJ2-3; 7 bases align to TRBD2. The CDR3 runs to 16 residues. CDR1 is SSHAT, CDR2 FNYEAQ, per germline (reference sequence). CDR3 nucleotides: TGTGCTAGCAGCTTGGAGGGCGGGAGATTCACAGATACGCAGTATTTT. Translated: CASSLEGGRFTDTQYF.

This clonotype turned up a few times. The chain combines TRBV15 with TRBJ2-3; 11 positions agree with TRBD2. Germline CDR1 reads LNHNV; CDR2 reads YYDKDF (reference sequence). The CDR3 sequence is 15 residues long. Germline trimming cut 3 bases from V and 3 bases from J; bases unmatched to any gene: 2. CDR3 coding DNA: TGTGCCACCAGCAGTAGCGGGAGGGTGACAGATACGCAGTATTTT. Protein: CATSSSGRVTDTQYF.

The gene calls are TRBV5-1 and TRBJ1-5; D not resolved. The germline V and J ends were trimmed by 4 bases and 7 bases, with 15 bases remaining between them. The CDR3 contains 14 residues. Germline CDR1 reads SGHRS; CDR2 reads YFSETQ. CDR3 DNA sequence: TGCGCCAGCAGCCCGACAACAGCGGAGCAGCCCCAGCATTTT. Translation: CASSPTTAEQPQHF.

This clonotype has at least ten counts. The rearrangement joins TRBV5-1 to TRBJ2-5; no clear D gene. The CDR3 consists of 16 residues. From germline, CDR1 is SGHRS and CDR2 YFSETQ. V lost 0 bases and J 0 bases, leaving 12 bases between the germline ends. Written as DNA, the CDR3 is TGCGCCAGCAGCTTGGGGACGGTGGGCCACCAAGAGACCCAGTACTTC. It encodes CASSLGTVGHQETQYF.

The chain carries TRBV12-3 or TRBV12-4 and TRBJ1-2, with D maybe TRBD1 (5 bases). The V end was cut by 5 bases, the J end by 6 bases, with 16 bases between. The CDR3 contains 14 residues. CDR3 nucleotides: TGTGCCAGCAGTGGGACGGGACGTTCGGATGGCTACACCTTC. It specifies CASSGTGRSDGYTF.

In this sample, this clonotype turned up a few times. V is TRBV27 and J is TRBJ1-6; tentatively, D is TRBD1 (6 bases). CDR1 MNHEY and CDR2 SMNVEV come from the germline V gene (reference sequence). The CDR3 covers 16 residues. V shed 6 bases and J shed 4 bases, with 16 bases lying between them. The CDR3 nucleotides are TGTGCCAGCAGAACTAGACGGACAGAATATAATTCACCCCTCCACTTT. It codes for CASRTRRTEYNSPLHF.

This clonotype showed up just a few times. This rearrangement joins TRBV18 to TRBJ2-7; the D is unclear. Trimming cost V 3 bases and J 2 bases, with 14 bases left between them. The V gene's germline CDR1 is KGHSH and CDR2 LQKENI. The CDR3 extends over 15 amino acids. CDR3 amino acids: CASSPDGFMAYEQYF. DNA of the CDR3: TGTGCCAGCTCACCGGACGGGTTTATGGCCTACGAGCAGTACTTC. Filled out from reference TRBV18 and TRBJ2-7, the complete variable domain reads NAGVMQNPRHLVRRRGQEARLRCSPMKGHSHVYWYRQLPEEGLKFMVYLQKENIIDESGMPKERFSAEFPKEGPSILRIQQVVRGDSAAYFCASSPDGFMAYEQYFGPGTRLTVT.

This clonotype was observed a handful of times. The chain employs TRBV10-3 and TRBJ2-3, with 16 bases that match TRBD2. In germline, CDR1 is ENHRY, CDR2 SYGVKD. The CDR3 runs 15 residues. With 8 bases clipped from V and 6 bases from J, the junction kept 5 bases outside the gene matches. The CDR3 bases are TGTGCCATCGGGGGACTAGCGGGGGGGCAGGATACGCAGTATTTT. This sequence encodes CAIGGLAGGQDTQYF.

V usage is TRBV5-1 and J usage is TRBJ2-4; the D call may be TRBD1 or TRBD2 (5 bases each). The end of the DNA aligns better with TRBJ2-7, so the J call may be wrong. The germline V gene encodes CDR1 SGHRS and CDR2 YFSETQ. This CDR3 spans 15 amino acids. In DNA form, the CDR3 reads TGCGCCAGCAGCTTGGTGCAGACGGGGCCCTACGAGCAGTACTTC. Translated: CASSLVQTGPYEQYF.

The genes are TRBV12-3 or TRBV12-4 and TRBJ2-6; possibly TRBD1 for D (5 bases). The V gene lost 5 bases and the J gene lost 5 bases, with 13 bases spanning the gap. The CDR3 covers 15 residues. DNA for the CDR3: TGTGCCAGCAGTCCCCCAGGGTCTAGGGCCAACGTCCTGACTTTC. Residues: CASSPPGSRANVLTF.

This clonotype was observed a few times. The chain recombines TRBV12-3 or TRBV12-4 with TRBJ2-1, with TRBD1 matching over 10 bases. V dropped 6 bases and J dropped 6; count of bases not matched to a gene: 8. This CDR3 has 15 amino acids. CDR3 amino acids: CASRYQRTGGNEQFF. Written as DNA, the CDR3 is TGTGCCAGCAGATATCAAAGGACAGGGGGCAATGAGCAGTTCTTC.

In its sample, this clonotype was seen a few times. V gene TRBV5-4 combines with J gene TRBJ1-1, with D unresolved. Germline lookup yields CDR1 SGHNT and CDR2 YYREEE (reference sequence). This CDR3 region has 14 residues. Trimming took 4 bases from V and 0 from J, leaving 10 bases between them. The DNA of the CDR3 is TGTGCCAGCAGCGCCGGACTGCTGAACACTGAAGCTTTCTTT. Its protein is CASSAGLLNTEAFF.

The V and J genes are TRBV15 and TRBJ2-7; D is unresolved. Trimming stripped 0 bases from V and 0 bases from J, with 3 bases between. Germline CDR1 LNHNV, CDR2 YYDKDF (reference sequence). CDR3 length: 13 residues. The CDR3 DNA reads TGTGCCACCAGCAGAGAGACCTCCTACGAGCAGTACTTC. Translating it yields CATSRETSYEQYF. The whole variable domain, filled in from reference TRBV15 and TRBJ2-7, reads DAMVIQNPRYQVTQFGKPVTLSCSQTLNHNVMYWYQQKSSQAPKLLFHYYDKDFNNEADTPDNFQSRRPNTSFCFLDIRSPGLGDTAMYLCATSRETSYEQYFGPGTRLTVT.

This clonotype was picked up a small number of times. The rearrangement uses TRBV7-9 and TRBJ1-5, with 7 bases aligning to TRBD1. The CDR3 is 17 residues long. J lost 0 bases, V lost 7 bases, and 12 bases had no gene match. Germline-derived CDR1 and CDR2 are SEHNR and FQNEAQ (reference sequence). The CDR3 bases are TGTGCCAGCAAATCCGGGACAGAGCTCTATAGCAATCAGCCCCAGCATTTT. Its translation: CASKSGTELYSNQPQHF.

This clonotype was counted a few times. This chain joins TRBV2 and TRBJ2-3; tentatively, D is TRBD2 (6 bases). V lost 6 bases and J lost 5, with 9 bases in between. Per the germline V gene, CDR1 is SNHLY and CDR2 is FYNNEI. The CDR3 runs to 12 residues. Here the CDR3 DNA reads TGTGCCAGCAGATACGGGGGAGATACGCAGTATTTT. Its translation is CASRYGGDTQYF.

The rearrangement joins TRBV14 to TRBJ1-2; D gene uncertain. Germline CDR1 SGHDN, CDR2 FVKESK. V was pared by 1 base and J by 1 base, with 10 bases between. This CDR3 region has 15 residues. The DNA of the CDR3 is TGTGCCAGCAGCCAAGGACCGACGGATAACTATGGCTACACCTTC. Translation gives CASSQGPTDNYGYTF.

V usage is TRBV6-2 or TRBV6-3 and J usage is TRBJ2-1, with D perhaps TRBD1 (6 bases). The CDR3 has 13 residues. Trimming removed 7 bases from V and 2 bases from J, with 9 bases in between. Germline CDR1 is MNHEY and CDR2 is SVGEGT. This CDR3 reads CASTDRTYNEQFF. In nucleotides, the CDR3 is TGTGCCAGCACGGACAGAACCTACAATGAGCAGTTCTTC.

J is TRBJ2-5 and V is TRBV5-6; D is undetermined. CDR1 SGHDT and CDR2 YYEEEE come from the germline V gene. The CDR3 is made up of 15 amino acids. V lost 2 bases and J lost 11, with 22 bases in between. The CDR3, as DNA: TGTGCCAGCAGCTTAAGGAACCTCTTTACGAATGAGCAGTACTTC. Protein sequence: CASSLRNLFTNEQYF.

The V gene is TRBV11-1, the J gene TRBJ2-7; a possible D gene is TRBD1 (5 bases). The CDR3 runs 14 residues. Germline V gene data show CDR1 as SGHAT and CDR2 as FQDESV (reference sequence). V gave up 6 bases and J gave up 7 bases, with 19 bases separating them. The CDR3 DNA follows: TGTGCCAGCAGATATGGGCAGGGTTACGATGAGCAGTACTTC. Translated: CASRYGQGYDEQYF.